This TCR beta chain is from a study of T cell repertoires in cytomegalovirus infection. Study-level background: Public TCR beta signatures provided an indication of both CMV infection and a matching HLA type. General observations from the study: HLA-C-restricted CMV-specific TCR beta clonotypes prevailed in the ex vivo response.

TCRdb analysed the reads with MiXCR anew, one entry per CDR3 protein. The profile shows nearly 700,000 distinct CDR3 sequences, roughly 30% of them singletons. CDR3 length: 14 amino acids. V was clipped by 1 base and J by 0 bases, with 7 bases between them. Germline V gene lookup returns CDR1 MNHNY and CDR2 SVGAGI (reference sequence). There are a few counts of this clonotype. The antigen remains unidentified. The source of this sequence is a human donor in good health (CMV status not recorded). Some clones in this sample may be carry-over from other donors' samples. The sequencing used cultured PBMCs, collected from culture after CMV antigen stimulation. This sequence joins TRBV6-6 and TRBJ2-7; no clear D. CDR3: CASSYWAPSYEQYF. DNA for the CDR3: TGTGCCAGCAGTTACTGGGCTCCCTCCTACGAGCAGTACTTC.